The rows below give T cell receptor beta chains drawn from one sample of a study of Tregs in tolerant kidney transplant recipients. Assay used: immunoSEQ multiplex PCR; TCRdb lists only in-frame clones, some missing. The sample includes around 75,000 clones, 70% to 90% of them seen just once. The sample consisted of CD4+ T cells from blood, taken before the transplant. These TCRs come from a human donor who received a combined kidney and bone marrow transplant. Both conserved end residues are part of each CDR3. A D gene is named only where the DNA matches it firmly. Clone size is stated in some rows and not others, as once, few, many or a class when expanded.

j_gene,d_gene,abundance,v_gene,CDR3aa,CDR3nt
TRBJ1-1,-,-,TRBV7-9,CASSSLEGQNTEAFF,TGTGCCAGCAGCTCCCTAGAGGGACAGAACACTGAAGCTTTCTTT
TRBJ2-7,-,once,TRBV6-5,CASSYEPDTPHEQYF,TGTGCCAGCAGTTACGAACCGGACACCCCTCACGAGCAGTACTTC
TRBJ2-1,TRBD2,-,TRBV15,CATSRDPLAGGPEQFF,TGTGCCACCAGCAGAGACCCTCTAGCGGGAGGACCAGAGCAGTTCTTC
TRBJ2-7,TRBD1,-,TRBV18,CASSPRVGTGYNEQYF,TGTGCCAGCTCACCACGGGTCGGGACAGGGTATAACGAGCAGTACTTC
TRBJ2-7,TRBD1,-,TRBV18,CASSLNTGGGRIYEQYF,TGTGCCAGCTCACTTAACACAGGGGGCGGAAGGATCTACGAGCAGTACTTC
TRBJ1-2,-,-,TRBV25-1,CASSGPVANYGYTF,TGTGCCAGCAGTGGCCCGGTAGCTAACTATGGCTACACCTTC
TRBJ2-1,TRBD2,-,TRBV7-2,CASSPRGSSYNEQFF,TGTGCCAGCAGCCCCCGCGGGAGCTCCTACAATGAGCAGTTCTTC
TRBJ2-3,-,-,TRBV7-2,CASSLSSNTQYF,TGTGCCAGCAGCTTATCATCAAATACGCAGTATTTT
TRBJ1-2,TRBD1,-,TRBV6-1,CASSERQGWGYTF,TGTGCCAGCAGTGAGAGACAGGGCTGGGGCTACACCTTC
TRBJ2-7,TRBD2,-,TRBV11-2,CASSLAGGEQYF,TGTGCCAGCAGCTTAGCGGGAGGGGAGCAGTACTTC
TRBJ2-1,-,-,TRBV29-1,CSVVHSGLVEQFF,TGCAGCGTTGTCCACTCCGGTCTGGTTGAGCAGTTCTTC
TRBJ1-2,-,-,TRBV5-6,CASSLGERNYGYTF,TGTGCCAGCAGCTTGGGTGAGAGAAACTATGGCTACACCTTC
TRBJ2-1,TRBD2,-,TRBV7-2,CASSLVAGVFNEQFF,TGTGCCAGCAGCTTAGTTGCGGGAGTCTTTAATGAGCAGTTCTTC
TRBJ2-5,TRBD2,-,TRBV7-2,CASSRSLAGVETQYF,TGTGCCAGCAGCCGCTCGCTAGCGGGAGTGGAGACCCAGTACTTC
TRBJ2-3,TRBD1,-,TRBV19,CASSDRGRDGTQYF,TGTGCCAGTAGCGACAGGGGGCGCGATGGTACGCAGTATTTT
TRBJ2-1,TRBD1,-,TRBV5-1,CASSLGQGVDEQFF,TGCGCCAGCAGCTTGGGACAGGGGGTAGATGAGCAGTTCTTC
TRBJ2-7,TRBD2,-,TRBV7-2,CASSLIAGRYEQYF,TGTGCCAGCAGCTTAATAGCGGGACGCTACGAGCAGTACTTC
TRBJ1-2,-,-,TRBV6-4,CASSESGRYGYTF,TGTGCCAGCAGTGAATCAGGGCGATATGGCTACACCTTC
TRBJ2-5,TRBD1,-,TRBV30,CAWSGTGLETQYF,TGTGCCTGGAGTGGGACAGGGCTAGAGACCCAGTACTTC
TRBJ2-7,-,-,TRBV7-9,CASSDRQAPYEQYF,TGTGCCAGCAGCGACAGACAGGCCCCCTACGAGCAGTACTTC
TRBJ1-5,-,-,TRBV9,CASSVGGGIHQPQHF,TGTGCCAGCAGCGTAGGTGGGGGGATACATCAGCCCCAGCATTTT
TRBJ2-5,TRBD2,-,TRBV5-3,CARSLGLGTSGRAIETQYF,TGTGCCAGAAGCTTGGGTTTGGGGACTAGCGGGAGGGCCATAGAGACCCAGTACTTC
TRBJ1-1,-,once,TRBV6-1,CASSGRVLNTEAFF,TGTGCCAGCAGTGGCCGGGTCTTGAACACTGAAGCTTTCTTT
TRBJ1-5,-,-,TRBV28,CASSLDRNQPQHF,TGTGCCAGCAGTTTAGACAGAAATCAGCCCCAGCATTTT
TRBJ1-1,TRBD1,-,TRBV28,CASSPGGQGLGNTEAFF,TGTGCCAGCAGTCCCGGGGGACAGGGCCTAGGGAACACTGAAGCTTTCTTT
TRBJ1-5,-,-,TRBV19,CASSIVETALGQPQHF,TGTGCCAGTAGTATAGTGGAGACGGCCTTGGGTCAGCCCCAGCATTTT
TRBJ2-1,TRBD2,-,TRBV28,CASSGPGLAADEQFF,TGTGCCAGCAGTGGGCCGGGACTAGCGGCCGACGAGCAGTTCTTC
TRBJ2-1,TRBD2,once,TRBV29-1,CSVEGSSGGYNEQFF,TGCAGCGTTGAAGGCTCTAGCGGGGGTTACAATGAGCAGTTCTTC
TRBJ2-3,TRBD1,-,TRBV5-1,CASSYGQEPSTDTQYF,TGCGCCAGCAGCTACGGACAGGAACCTAGCACAGATACGCAGTATTTT
TRBJ1-1,-,-,TRBV4-3,CASSQAGGVEVAFF,TGCGCCAGCAGCCAAGCCGGGGGGGTCGAGGTAGCTTTCTTT
TRBJ2-1,TRBD2,-,TRBV2,CASSVSGLALNEQFF,TGTGCCAGCAGCGTTTCGGGACTAGCGCTCAATGAGCAGTTCTTC
TRBJ1-3,-,-,TRBV19,CASSRDSSSGNTIYF,TGTGCCAGTAGTCGTGACTCGAGCTCTGGAAACACCATATATTTT
TRBJ2-1,TRBD2,-,TRBV7-2,CASSRTSGSNEQFF,TGTGCCAGCAGTCGGACTAGCGGGAGCAATGAGCAGTTCTTC
TRBJ1-3,-,-,TRBV7-2,CASSLVGGPSSGNTIYF,TGTGCCAGCAGCTTAGTGGGGGGTCCTTCATCTGGAAACACCATATATTTT
TRBJ2-7,-,-,TRBV9,CASSVGPESSYEQYF,TGTGCCAGCAGCGTAGGCCCGGAGTCCTCCTACGAGCAGTACTTC
TRBJ2-1,-,-,TRBV19,CASSWQQSYNEQFF,TGTGCCAGTAGTTGGCAACAGAGCTACAATGAGCAGTTCTTC
TRBJ2-5,TRBD2,-,TRBV27,CASSQLTGTSVETQYF,TGTGCCAGCAGCCAATTAACCGGGACTAGCGTTGAGACCCAGTACTTC
TRBJ1-4,-,-,TRBV2,CASSENRGLFF,TGTGCCAGCAGTGAAAACCGGGGACTGTTTTTT
TRBJ1-1,TRBD1,-,TRBV6-5,CASSYSPGQGEAFF,TGTGCCAGCAGTTACTCTCCGGGACAGGGTGAAGCTTTCTTT
TRBJ1-1,-,few,TRBV30,CAWRVRAGLSTEAFF,TGTGCCTGGAGGGTTAGGGCGGGATTGAGCACTGAAGCTTTCTTT
TRBJ1-5,-,-,TRBV28,CASSLTGQSNQPQHF,TGTGCCAGCAGTCTCACTGGACAGAGCAATCAGCCCCAGCATTTT
TRBJ1-4,-,-,TRBV5-1,CASSLSTTNEKLFF,TGCGCCAGCAGCTTGTCCACAACTAATGAAAAACTGTTTTTT
TRBJ2-6,TRBD1,-,TRBV27,CASSFKGARSGANVLTF,TGTGCCAGCAGTTTTAAGGGGGCTCGATCTGGGGCCAACGTCCTGACTTTC
TRBJ2-7,-,-,TRBV5-4,CASSPGTPGRYEQYF,TGTGCCAGCAGCCCTGGGACTCCGGGACGCTACGAGCAGTACTTC
TRBJ2-7,TRBD1,-,TRBV10-3,CAISESRGQAYEQYF,TGTGCCATCAGTGAGTCGAGGGGACAGGCCTACGAGCAGTACTTC
TRBJ1-2,TRBD1,-,TRBV5-1,CASSLGQGGNYGYTF,TGCGCCAGCAGCTTGGGACAGGGGGGTAACTATGGCTACACCTTC
TRBJ2-7,TRBD2,-,TRBV4-1,CASSQATSGLSYEQYF,TGCGCCAGCAGCCAGGCTACTAGCGGCCTCTCCTACGAGCAGTACTTC